These T cell receptor beta chains were read from a single sample in a study of regulatory T cells. TCRdb keeps only in-frame clones here, not all; method: immunoSEQ multiplex PCR. Of 20,000 to 25,000 clones in the sample, about 88% are singletons; the top ten hold roughly 1.3%. Sequencing input: conventional CD4+ T cells sorted from blood. These receptor sequences come from a child aged 10 to 17 with CD3G deficiency. The CDR3 runs from the conserved cysteine through the conserved F or W. Each record gives: J gene, clone size, V gene, D gene, CDR3 DNA, CDR3 protein. The D gene is left open where the match is weak. Rows may omit the clone size; those that give it use once, few, many or a size class.

TRBJ2-7,.,TRBV18,.,TGTGCCAGCTCACCATCCGGGGGTAGCTACGAGCAGTACTTC,CASSPSGGSYEQYF
TRBJ1-6,.,TRBV6-1,.,TGTGCCAGCAGTGAAGCCTGGGACGGTCGCGGTTCACCCCTCCACTTT,CASSEAWDGRGSPLHF
TRBJ1-2,once,TRBV28,.,TGTGCCAGCAGTTTATCCGCGAATCGACGCCCTCGTGGCTACACCTTC,CASSLSANRRPRGYTF
TRBJ2-7,.,TRBV28,TRBD1,TGTGCCAGCAGCCGCGGACAGGGGGTCGAGCAGTACTTC,CASSRGQGVEQYF
TRBJ2-7,once,TRBV10-3,TRBD2,TGTGCCATCAGTGATACACCCCGGGAGGACGAGCAGTACTTC,CAISDTPREDEQYF
TRBJ1-1,.,TRBV5-1,TRBD1,TGCGCCAGCAGCTGGTCAGGGGGCACTGAAGCTTTCTTT,CASSWSGGTEAFF
TRBJ2-7,.,TRBV5-1,TRBD2,TGCGCCAGCAGCCCACTAGCGGGAGGGGTAGCCCACGAGCAGTACTTC,CASSPLAGGVAHEQYF
TRBJ1-1,once,TRBV6-1,TRBD1,TGTGCCAGCAGACACAGGGGATTAACCACTGAAGCTTTCTTT,CASRHRGLTTEAFF
TRBJ2-1,.,TRBV6-1,TRBD1,TGTGCCAGCACTTTGACAGGGGGTATCAATGAGCAGTTCTTC,CASTLTGGINEQFF
TRBJ2-7,.,TRBV7-3,.,TGTGCCAGCAGCTTAACGGAAAGTATTACAGGGACGAGAGAGCAGTACTTC,CASSLTESITGTREQYF
TRBJ2-2,.,TRBV19,.,TGTGCCAGTAGTATTAGAGGGAACACCGGGGAGCTGTTTTTT,CASSIRGNTGELFF
TRBJ2-2,medium-sized,TRBV5-1,TRBD2,TGCGCCAGCAGCTTGGCGACTAGCGGCACCGGGGAGCTGTTTTTT,CASSLATSGTGELFF
TRBJ1-1,.,TRBV28,.,TGTGCCAGCAGCTCCAGGGCTCGCAGGGCTTTCTTT,CASSSRARRAFF
TRBJ2-5,.,TRBV27,.,TGTGCCAGCAGTTCGGGACCGAGGGAGACCCAGTACTTC,CASSSGPRETQYF
TRBJ1-2,.,TRBV6-1,.,TGTGCCAGCTTGGACAGCCGTAGATACGGCTACACCTTC,CASLDSRRYGYTF
TRBJ2-7,.,TRBV11-2,TRBD2,TGTGCCAGCAGCTTAACGCTAGCGGGAGGATTTGAGCAGTACTTC,CASSLTLAGGFEQYF
TRBJ2-7,.,TRBV6-1,.,TGTGCCAGCAGTGAACAGGCTACGAGGCAGTACTTC,CASSEQATRQYF
TRBJ2-7,.,TRBV28,TRBD2,TGTGCCAGCAGTTTTTTTCCCTTTAGCGGGAGGGCCGACGAGCAGTACTTC,CASSFFPFSGRADEQYF
TRBJ2-5,.,TRBV7-9,.,TGTGCCAGCAGCTTAGGCAGGAATCAAGAGACCCAGTACTTC,CASSLGRNQETQYF
TRBJ1-1,.,TRBV5-1,.,TGCGCCAGCAGCTTGAGGATGAACACTGAAGCTTTCTTT,CASSLRMNTEAFF
TRBJ2-2,.,TRBV6-6,TRBD2,TGTGCCAGCAGCCAGCCCGGACTAGCGGGTGCCGGGGAGCTGTTTTTT,CASSQPGLAGAGELFF
TRBJ2-7,.,TRBV19,.,TGTGCCACCTCTCAAAGGGTTTTCTACGAGCAGTACTTC,CATSQRVFYEQYF
TRBJ2-5,.,TRBV5-1,TRBD2,TGCGCCAGCAGCCGTGGGACTAGCGGACCCGGGGAGACCCAGTACTTC,CASSRGTSGPGETQYF
TRBJ2-7,.,TRBV28,TRBD1,TGTGCCAGCAGTTTAGGGACAGGGGGGGGGTCCGAGCAGTACTTC,CASSLGTGGGSEQYF
TRBJ2-3,.,TRBV5-1,TRBD1,TGCGCCAGCAGCCGACAGGGGAGCACAGATACGCAGTATTTT,CASSRQGSTDTQYF
TRBJ2-1,.,TRBV5-1,.,TGCGCCAGCAGCTTTTTGGACAGGGGAGCGGGAGTACCCTACAATGAGCAGTTCTTC,CASSFLDRGAGVPYNEQFF
TRBJ2-4,.,TRBV6-1,.,TGTGCCAGCAGTGAAGCGCTTTGGCCCACGGACATTCAGTACTTC,CASSEALWPTDIQYF
TRBJ1-2,.,TRBV5-1,.,TGCGCCAGCAGCTTTGGTTCAGGGTTTGGCGGCTACACCTTC,CASSFGSGFGGYTF
TRBJ2-7,.,TRBV27,TRBD1,TGTGCCAGCACGACAGGGCAGGTCTACGAGCAGTACTTC,CASTTGQVYEQYF
TRBJ2-2,.,TRBV5-1,TRBD2,TGCGCCAGCAGCTTAACTAGCGTAGCCGGGGAGCTGTTTTTT,CASSLTSVAGELFF
TRBJ2-7,.,TRBV11-2,.,TGTGCCAGCAGCTTAGTGGTCCAACACTACGAGCAGTACTTC,CASSLVVQHYEQYF
TRBJ1-1,.,TRBV5-1,.,TGCGCCAGCAGCTTGGAATCAGGTCGCACTGAAGCTTTCTTT,CASSLESGRTEAFF
TRBJ2-7,.,TRBV6-1,.,TGTGCCAGCAGTGAAGGCAGGCAGGGACGGCACGAGCAGTACTTC,CASSEGRQGRHEQYF
TRBJ2-6,.,TRBV28,.,TGTGCCAGCAGACCCGGGACGGTCCTCTCTGGGGCCAACGTCCTGACTTTC,CASRPGTVLSGANVLTF
TRBJ2-7,.,TRBV28,.,TGTGCCAGCAGTTTAACCGGGACGACGCGGGAGCAGTACTTC,CASSLTGTTREQYF
TRBJ2-7,.,TRBV28,TRBD2,TGTGCCAGCAGTTCACCCGGGACTAGAACCTACGAGCAGTACTTC,CASSSPGTRTYEQYF
TRBJ2-7,.,TRBV15,.,TGTGCCACCAGCAGAGATGGATCCAGATCAAACTACGAGCAGTACTTC,CATSRDGSRSNYEQYF